This T cell receptor (beta chain) was obtained from a study of shared clonotypes between healthy human individuals. At the level of the study: Every donor yielded three CD4 naive, three CD4 memory, two CD8 naive and one CD8 memory plate.

CDR1 is MNHEY, CDR2 SMNVEV, per germline (reference sequence). V was trimmed by 5 bases and J by 6 bases, leaving 11 bases between them. This CDR3 is 12 amino acids long. The naive CD8 subset, CD45RO-negative cells positively selected for CCR7, excluded terminally differentiated effector memory CD45RA+ cells. Generated by immunoSEQ multiplex PCR, the TCRdb table keeps only in-frame clones and is missing some. Here the sample spans about 2 million clones, roughly 94% being singletons. The rearrangement uses TRBV27 and TRBJ2-7; the D gene is possibly TRBD1 (6 bases). Sequencing input: naive CD8+ T cells sorted from blood. The receptor was derived from a man aged 18-30 years in good health. As DNA, the CDR3 is TGTGCCAGCAGTCGAAACAGGGTCGAGCAGTACTTC. It specifies CASSRNRVEQYF.